A single sample is the source of the 20 T cell receptor beta chains below, sequenced in a study of cytomegalovirus exposure and HLA in healthy donors. Use of 60 Vbeta and 13 Jbeta primers characterized the PCR. Sequenced by immunoSEQ multiplex PCR; TCRdb stores in-frame clones only, minus some. In the table there are some 180,000 clones, approximately 80% of which are singletons. Sequenced sample: PBMCs. These receptors all stem from a girl aged 5-17 years in good health and CMV-seropositive.

CDR3 residues: CASGLVPWLAAFYEQYF. The CDR3 nucleotides are TGTGCTAGTGGTTTGGTACCCTGGCTAGCGGCCTTCTACGAGCAGTACTTC. The rearrangement joins TRBV12-5 to TRBJ2-5; 7 positions match TRBD2. The last part of the DNA fits TRBJ2-7 better; the J call may be wrong. Germline values: CDR1 LGHNT, CDR2 FRNRAP. The CDR3 is made up of 17 amino acids.

The chain links TRBV5-1 to TRBJ2-3; 7 positions match TRBD2. CDR3 length: 15 amino acids. With V trimmed by 0 bases and J by 1 base, 2 bases remained unmatched. The germline V gene has CDR1 SGHRS and CDR2 YFSETQ. CDR3 residues: CASSLVAGGTDTQYF. Written as DNA, the CDR3 is TGCGCCAGCAGCTTGGTTGCGGGAGGCACAGATACGCAGTATTTT.

A few counts support this clone. The gene calls are TRBV27 and TRBJ2-2; 9 bases fit TRBD1. The CDR3 totals 16 residues. Germline CDR1 reads MNHEY; CDR2 reads SMNVEV (reference sequence). V shed 6 bases, J shed 0 bases, and the junction held 5 bases outside the gene matches. The CDR3 loop is CASRLGQGANTGELFF. For the CDR3, the DNA is TGTGCCAGCAGGCTGGGACAGGGCGCGAACACCGGGGAGCTGTTTTTT.

The chain couples TRBV12-5 to TRBJ2-2; no reliable D call. Per germline, CDR1 LGHNT and CDR2 FRNRAP. The CDR3 sequence is 16 residues long. Trimming stripped 0 bases from V and 3 bases from J, with 11 bases between. Here the CDR3 reads CASGLVVTAYTGELFF. CDR3 DNA sequence: TGTGCTAGTGGTTTGGTCGTAACAGCCTACACCGGGGAGCTGTTTTTT.

This clone occurred a few times. The chain uses TRBV5-6 and TRBJ1-1, with no clear D. Germline V gives CDR1 SGHDT, CDR2 YYEEEE. The CDR3 is made up of 16 amino acids. V lost 4 bases and J 0 bases, leaving 16 bases between the germline ends. This CDR3 is CASSPQAGIMNTEAFF. CDR3 bases: TGTGCCAGCAGCCCGCAGGCGGGAATTATGAACACTGAAGCTTTCTTT.

The V call is TRBV6-5, the J call TRBJ2-5; a weak D match, TRBD2 (5 bases). Trimming pared 0 bases from V and 2 bases from J, leaving 13 bases between. In germline, CDR1 is MNHEY, CDR2 SVGAGI. The CDR3 is made up of 16 amino acids. The CDR3 DNA reads as TGTGCCAGCAGTTACTCGAGCCTAGCTGGGCAAGAGACCCAGTACTTC. Translated: CASSYSSLAGQETQYF.

The V call is TRBV6-5, the J call TRBJ1-2; D perhaps matches TRBD1 (5 bases). V lost 7 bases and J lost 7, with 19 bases in between. The germline V gene has CDR1 MNHEY and CDR2 SVGAGI. The CDR3 length is 14 residues. CDR3 region: CASIRAQGWGGYTF. In DNA form, the CDR3 reads TGTGCCAGCATCCGAGCCCAGGGATGGGGTGGCTACACCTTC.

The chain uses TRBV2 and TRBJ2-7, with TRBD2 identical over 13 bases. Germline lookup yields CDR1 SNHLY and CDR2 FYNNEI. The CDR3 runs 14 residues. Trimming took 8 bases from V and 7 from J; bases not matched to a gene: 8. The CDR3 region has the DNA TGTGCCAGCGCACTAGCGGGAGGGCCGGGAGAGCAGTACTTC. Translation: CASALAGGPGEQYF.

V gene TRBV4-1 combines with J gene TRBJ2-2; D call uncertain. CDR1 is MGHRA, CDR2 YSYEKL, per germline. The length of the CDR3 is 18 residues. Trimming took 0 bases from V and 1 from J, leaving 15 bases between them. For the CDR3, the DNA is TGCGCCAGCAGCCAAGATAGAATCCTAGTGAGGAACACCGGGGAGCTGTTTTTT. Protein sequence: CASSQDRILVRNTGELFF.

The chain carries TRBV18 and TRBJ1-4; the match to TRBD1 covers 10 bases. The V segment lost 5 bases and the J segment 7 bases; nucleotides outside the gene matches: 7. The CDR3 is 15 residues long. The germline gives CDR1 KGHSH, CDR2 LQKENI. Written as DNA, the CDR3 is TGTGCCAGCTCAATCGGACAGGGGGGAATTGAAAAACTGTTTTTT. This sequence encodes CASSIGQGGIEKLFF.

The rearrangement uses TRBV5-1 and TRBJ2-1; the D gene is possibly TRBD2 (6 bases). Trimming left V 7 bases short and J 10 bases short, with 27 bases between. The germline V gene has CDR1 SGHRS and CDR2 YFSETQ. CDR3 length equals 16 residues. The CDR3 reads CASPWSGLATRGEQFF. The CDR3 bases are TGCGCCAGCCCCTGGTCGGGGCTAGCGACACGGGGGGAGCAGTTCTTC.

V is TRBV12-5 and J is TRBJ2-7; TRBD2 aligns across 8 bases. From germline, CDR1 is LGHNT and CDR2 FRNRAP. V dropped 0 bases and J dropped 9; count of bases not matched to a gene: 16. The CDR3 is made up of 17 amino acids. CDR3 in amino acids: CASGLVQGPAGVSRQYF. CDR3 in DNA: TGTGCTAGTGGTTTGGTACAAGGTCCAGCGGGAGTCAGCCGGCAGTACTTC.

This chain uses TRBV4-3 with TRBJ2-3; no clear D gene. The V gene lost 3 bases and the J gene lost 0 bases, with 7 bases spanning the gap. This CDR3 is built from 14 residues. Germline values: CDR1 LGHNA, CDR2 YSLEER. CDR3 amino acids: CASSHTVSTDTQYF. CDR3 bases: TGCGCCAGCAGCCACACAGTTAGCACAGATACGCAGTATTTT.

The V and J genes are TRBV6-1 and TRBJ2-5; a possible D gene is TRBD1 (6 bases). The ends were cut back, 8 bases at V and 5 bases at J, with 9 bases in the middle. The CDR3 is made up of 11 amino acids. Germline CDR1 reads MNHNS; CDR2 reads SASEGT. The CDR3 sequence: CASQRGETQYF. DNA of the CDR3: TGTGCCAGCCAAAGGGGGGAGACCCAGTACTTC.

The chain recombines TRBV5-1 with TRBJ1-1, with D tentatively TRBD1 (5 bases). Germline CDR1 and CDR2: SGHRS and YFSETQ. V was shortened by 1 base and J by 0 bases, with 13 bases between the two germline ends. This CDR3 has 16 residues. CDR3 nucleotide sequence: TGCGCCAGCAGCTTGTCAGGGAAGGTAATGAACACTGAAGCTTTCTTT. Its protein is CASSLSGKVMNTEAFF.

This clone was seen a single time. The V gene is TRBV9, the J gene TRBJ2-1; TRBD2 aligns across 8 bases. This CDR3 contains 19 residues. J lost 2 bases, V lost 3 bases, and 16 bases had no gene match. Germline values: CDR1 SGDLS, CDR2 YYNGEE. The CDR3 DNA reads TGTGCCAGCAGCGCGGCGGACGGGAGGGAGTGGGGCCCCTACAATGAGCAGTTCTTC. This translates into CASSAADGREWGPYNEQFF.

The chain combines TRBV19 with TRBJ1-2; the D gene is possibly TRBD1 (5 bases). The CDR3 sequence is 15 residues long. Looked up from germline, CDR1 is LNHDA and CDR2 is SQIVND (reference sequence). V lost 4 bases and J 7 bases, leaving 19 bases between the germline ends. The CDR3 region is CASSTPTWQGSGYTF. CDR3 nucleotides: TGTGCCAGTAGTACGCCGACGTGGCAGGGAAGTGGCTACACCTTC.

The chain joins TRBV18 to TRBJ2-2, with a possible D match to TRBD2 (6 bases). The germline V gene has CDR1 KGHSH and CDR2 LQKENI. Trimming cost V 3 bases and J 4 bases, with 9 bases left between them. This CDR3 has 14 residues. The DNA for the CDR3 is TGTGCCAGCTCACCCACTAGCTTCACCGGGGAGCTGTTTTTT. It yields the protein CASSPTSFTGELFF.

This chain uses TRBV18 with TRBJ1-1; 7 nucleotides match TRBD1. Germline assignment: CDR1 KGHSH and CDR2 LQKENI. V was pared by 4 bases and J by 5 bases, with 7 bases of the junction left unmatched. The CDR3 contains 14 residues. The CDR3 nucleotides read TGTGCCAGCTCACTATCACAGGGGCTAACTGAAGCTTTCTTT. Amino acids: CASSLSQGLTEAFF.

This clone was detected a few times. V and J are TRBV30 and TRBJ2-7, with TRBD1 matching 8 bases. Per germline, CDR1 GTSNPN and CDR2 SVGIG (reference sequence). The CDR3 runs 12 residues. Trimming at V came to 4 bases and at J to 5 bases, leaving 4 bases not matched to a gene. CDR3 sequence reads: CAWTGGPNEQYF. CDR3 DNA sequence: TGTGCCTGGACAGGGGGCCCAAACGAGCAGTACTTC. Combining the CDR3 with reference TRBV30 and TRBJ2-7 gives the whole variable domain SQTIHQWPATLVQPVGSPLSLECTVEGTSNPNLYWYRQAAGRGLQLLFYSVGIGQISSEVPQNLSASRPQDRQFILSSKKLLLSDSGFYLCAWTGGPNEQYFGPGTRLTVT.